These 28 T cell receptor beta chains were all obtained from the same sample, sequenced in a study of T cells in women clearing cervical HPV infection. Using immunoSEQ multiplex PCR, the repertoire was profiled, and TCRdb retains in-frame clones only, with some absent. The listing records around 31,000 clones. Sequenced input: blood buffy coat. Receptor source: a woman between 18 and 75 years old with a cervical HPV16 infection that either progressed to CIN3+ or cleared (not recorded which).

To note about this clone: The observed sequence ends 3 residues before the CDR3 terminus, with the missing tail filled in from the germline J gene. V and J are TRBV2 and TRBJ1-2, with 9 bases fitting TRBD1. Germline CDR1 and CDR2: SNHLY and FYNNEI. The CDR3 extends over 13 amino acids. V lost 8 bases to trimming and J lost 3 bases; unmatched junction nucleotides: 4. The part of the CDR3 DNA that was read is TGTGCCAGCCAAGACAGGGGGTACTATGGC. Amino acid sequence: CASQDRGYYG. The full CDR3 protein is CASQDRGYYGYTF.

Comment on this clone: Coverage ceases 3 residues before the CDR3 finishes, and the germline J gene fills in the end. This chain uses TRBV20-1 with TRBJ1-2, with 7 bases lining up with TRBD1. This CDR3 spans 16 amino acids. The V gene end was trimmed by 0 bases and the J gene end by 4 bases; junction bases not matched to a gene: 11. Germline lookup yields CDR1 DFQATT and CDR2 SNEGSKA (reference sequence). This CDR3 is CSARDYIGGTGYGYTF. Partial CDR3 DNA: TGCAGTGCTAGAGATTATATAGGGGGCACCGGCTATGGC.

As for this clone: The CDR3 goes on 3 residues after the read ends, and that part is filled in from the germline J gene. V is TRBV19 and J is TRBJ2-7; the D is unclear. Germline assignment: CDR1 LNHDA and CDR2 SQIVND (reference sequence). The CDR3 sequence is 11 residues long. V lost 6 bases to trimming and J lost 3 bases, with 6 bases between them. CDR3 DNA (partial): TGTGCCAGTAGATCGGGCTACGAG. Its protein is CASRSGYE. The whole CDR3 is CASRSGYEQYF.

About this clone: One junction end disagrees with the germline gene, perhaps due to a read error. With the read ending 3 residues before the CDR3 end, the germline J gene is used to fill in that end. Other DNA sequences in this specimen translate into the identical CDR3. The J gene is TRBJ1-3, the V gene TRBV20-1, with D hard to call. The germline CDR1 and CDR2 sequences are DFQATT and SNEGSKA (reference sequence). CDR3 size: 14 residues. The CDR3 loop reads CSARDLRVGNTIYF. The part of the CDR3 DNA that was read is TGCAGTGCTAGAGATCTGAGGGTAGGAAACACT.

Frequency places this clone as medium-sized. The DNA ends 3 residues before the CDR3 does, and the rest of the CDR3 is filled in from the germline J gene. The J gene is TRBJ2-3, the V gene TRBV5-1; D is undetermined. The CDR3 spans 13 residues. Trimming pared 3 bases from V and 2 bases from J, leaving 7 bases between. Germline loops: CDR1 SGHRS, CDR2 YFSETQ. The CDR3 region is CASSSQNTDTQYF. Partial CDR3 DNA: TGCGCCAGCAGCTCCCAAAACACAGATACG.

As regards this clone: The CDR3 end falls 3 residues outside the read, so it is completed with the germline J gene. J is TRBJ2-7 and V is TRBV12-3 or TRBV12-4, with a tentative D call TRBD1 (6 bases). The CDR3 runs to 15 residues. With 4 bases removed from V and 6 bases from J, the gap between germline ends came to 19 bases. The CDR3 here is CASSSRTASVFEQYF. The part of the CDR3 DNA that was read is TGTGCCAGCAGTTCCAGGACAGCCTCCGTATTCGAG.

Concerning this clone itself: The CDR3 end falls 3 residues outside the read, so it is completed with the germline J gene. This rearrangement joins TRBV30 to TRBJ2-1, with TRBD2 matching over 16 bases. The CDR3 runs 16 residues. V gave up 2 bases and J gave up 5 bases; unmatched junction bases: 3. Germline CDR1 is GTSNPN and CDR2 is SVGIG (reference sequence). Here the CDR3 reads CAWSPGLAGGNNEQFF. Incomplete CDR3 DNA: TGTGCCTGGAGTCCGGGACTAGCGGGAGGGAACAATGAG.

The CDR3 loop is CAWSVGQYNQPQYF. The covered CDR3 bases are TGTGCCTGGAGTGTAGGACAGTACAATCAGCCG. This chain links TRBV30 with TRBJ2-3; D is perhaps TRBD1 (6 bases). Read coverage stops 3 residues before the CDR3 terminus; the germline J gene supplies the remainder. This CDR3 has 14 residues. Looked up from germline, CDR1 is GTSNPN and CDR2 is SVGIG (reference sequence).

For this clone: The sequenced fragment ends 3 residues before the CDR3 boundary, so the rest is inferred from the germline J gene. This sequence joins TRBV5-1 and TRBJ2-1; D is perhaps TRBD1 (5 bases). This CDR3 is 15 amino acids long. V was cut by 2 bases and J by 1 base, with 10 bases left in between. Germline V lookup: CDR1 SGHRS, CDR2 YFSETQ. CDR3 bases read: TGCGCCAGCAGCTTAAGGGGTGGGTCCTACAATGAG. Encoded protein: CASSLRGGSYNE. The complete CDR3 protein is CASSLRGGSYNEQFF.

CDR3 bases read: TGTGCCAGCAGCTCTCGGGGCACCGGGGAG. Its translation: CASSSRGTGE. The CDR3 in full is CASSSRGTGELFF. The chain links TRBV7-9 to TRBJ2-2; a weak D match, TRBD2 (5 bases). The read finishes 3 residues shy of the CDR3 end, and the germline J gene is used to complete it. CDR3 length: 13 amino acids. V was clipped by 4 bases and J by 4 bases, with 7 bases between them. The germline gives CDR1 SEHNR, CDR2 FQNEAQ (reference sequence).

A word on this clone: The read finishes 3 residues shy of the CDR3 end, and the germline J gene is used to complete it. The gene calls are TRBV19 and TRBJ1-2; 8 bases are shared with TRBD1. The CDR3 covers 13 residues. J lost 4 bases, V lost 8 bases, and 6 bases had no gene match. Germline assignment: CDR1 LNHDA and CDR2 SQIVND (reference sequence). Incomplete CDR3 DNA: TGTGCCAGTCATAACGACAGGGGCTATGGC. This codes for CASHNDRGYG. The full CDR3 protein reads CASHNDRGYGYTF.

Notes on this clone: From the germline J gene comes the end of the CDR3, since the read stops 3 residues before it. The V call is TRBV7-6, the J call TRBJ2-7; possible D gene TRBD2, 6 bases. V was trimmed by 1 base and J by 5 bases, leaving 15 bases between them. Germline V CDR1 and CDR2: SGHVS, FNYEAQ. The CDR3 is 15 residues long. CDR3 DNA, as far as it was read: TGTGCCAGCAGCTTAGGTGCGGGGAGCACCGACGAG. Its translation: CASSLGAGSTDE. Given in full, the CDR3 is CASSLGAGSTDEQYF.

On this clone itself: The CDR3 goes on 3 residues after the read ends, and that part is filled in from the germline J gene. The chain links TRBV12-3 or TRBV12-4 to TRBJ2-1, with 10 bases fitting TRBD2. With 7 bases clipped from V and 6 bases from J, the junction kept 6 bases outside the gene matches. The CDR3 spans 14 residues. The CDR3 here is CASTLAGVGNEQFF. The part of the CDR3 DNA that was read is TGTGCCAGCACCCTAGCGGGAGTCGGCAATGAG.

Comment on this clone: The read stops 3 residues short of the end of the CDR3; the missing end is completed from the germline J gene. The chain is built from TRBV12-3 or TRBV12-4 and TRBJ1-1, with D tentatively TRBD1 (5 bases). The germline V and J ends were trimmed by 3 bases and 4 bases, with 9 bases remaining between them. The CDR3 is made up of 13 amino acids. The CDR3 bases that were read are TGTGCCAGCAGTTTGGCGGGGGGCACTGAA. This gives the protein CASSLAGGTE. The whole CDR3 region reads CASSLAGGTEAFF.

As to this clone: The read ends 3 residues early relative to the CDR3; the germline J gene fills the gap. The identical CDR3 is also encoded by other nucleotide sequences in the sample. The rearrangement uses TRBV19 and TRBJ1-3; a possible D gene is TRBD1 (6 bases). Trimming took off 6 bases at V and 0 bases at J, with 15 bases between the two ends. Germline V gene lookup returns CDR1 LNHDA and CDR2 SQIVND (reference sequence). CDR3 size: 16 residues. CDR3 region: CASRSQGTSSGNTIYF. The CDR3 DNA, read in part, is TGTGCCAGTAGATCCCAAGGGACATCCTCTGGAAACACC.

Concerning this clone itself: The read comes to an end 3 residues before the CDR3 does, leaving the germline J gene to fill in the end. The rearrangement uses TRBV6-2 or TRBV6-3 and TRBJ1-1; 7 bases are a match to TRBD1. This CDR3 contains 13 residues. From germline, CDR1 is MNHEY and CDR2 SVGEGT. The trim removed 7 bases at V and 2 bases at J, leaving 4 bases unmatched. The chain's CDR3 is CASTQGVNTEAFF. CDR3 bases read: TGTGCCAGCACTCAGGGGGTTAACACTGAA.

With regard to this clone: Coverage ceases 3 residues before the CDR3 finishes, and the germline J gene fills in the end. V usage is TRBV19 and J usage is TRBJ2-4; maybe TRBD2 (6 bases). The CDR3 is 14 residues long. The germline gives CDR1 LNHDA, CDR2 SQIVND (reference sequence). V was cut by 1 base and J by 8 bases, with 12 bases left in between. This chain's CDR3 is CASSIGVGGDIQYF. Partial CDR3 DNA: TGTGCCAGTAGTATAGGGGTAGGAGGGGACATT.

Details on this clone: The read finishes 3 residues shy of the CDR3 end, and the germline J gene is used to complete it. The rearrangement joins TRBV19 to TRBJ1-1; D is uncertain. Germline V gives CDR1 LNHDA, CDR2 SQIVND (reference sequence). This CDR3 has 14 residues. Trimming took off 4 bases at V and 1 base at J, with 10 bases between the two ends. The CDR3 DNA, read in part, is TGTGCCAGTAGTAGACAACCCAGGAACACTGAA. It translates to CASSRQPRNTE. The whole CDR3 sequence reads CASSRQPRNTEAFF.

In the case of this clone: Compared with germline, one end of the junction differs, possibly owing to a read error. The CDR3 goes on 3 residues after the read ends, and that part is filled in from the germline J gene. Other DNA variants within this sample encode the same CDR3. The chain carries TRBV7-6 and TRBJ1-3; possibly TRBD1 for D (5 bases). This CDR3 is 16 amino acids long. Looked up from germline, CDR1 is SGHVS and CDR2 is FNYEAQ. CDR3 in amino acids: CASSLGSGQGGNTIYF. Incomplete CDR3 DNA: TGTGCCAGCAGCTTAGGTTCAGGGCAAGGTGGAAACACT.

As to this clone: The read ends 3 residues before the CDR3 terminus; that terminus is restored from the germline J gene. The V gene is TRBV5-4, the J gene TRBJ2-2; D not certain. The CDR3 is made up of 13 amino acids. In germline, CDR1 is SGHNT, CDR2 YYREEE (reference sequence). Trimming took off 10 bases at V and 1 base at J, with 11 bases between the two ends. CDR3: CAHRRENTGELFF. The sequenced part of the CDR3 DNA is TGTGCCCACAGAAGAGAGAACACCGGGGAG.

In regard to this clone: The read is 3 residues too short to cover the CDR3 end, so that end is filled in from the germline J gene. This chain joins TRBV9 and TRBJ2-7; no reliable D call. The CDR3 length is 14 residues. Germline loops: CDR1 SGDLS, CDR2 YYNGEE. V was trimmed by 0 bases and J by 3 bases, leaving 10 bases between them. The CDR3 bases that were read are TGTGCCAGCAGCGTAGGCGTTAATAACTACGAG. Encoded protein: CASSVGVNNYE. The entire CDR3 reads CASSVGVNNYEQYF.

Concerning this clone itself: Read data end 3 residues before the CDR3 end; the end is taken from the germline J gene. The chain uses TRBV30 and TRBJ2-2; D is unresolved. CDR1 and CDR2 from the germline V gene are GTSNPN and SVGIG (reference sequence). With 5 bases removed from V and 0 bases from J, the gap between germline ends came to 7 bases. The CDR3 runs 13 residues. CDR3 DNA (partial): TGTGCCTGGCGGTCCACGAACACCGGGGAG. Protein product: CAWRSTNTGE. The whole CDR3 sequence is CAWRSTNTGELFF.

On this clone itself: The CDR3 end is not reached by the read, which stops 3 residues before it; the germline J gene fills it in. The rearrangement joins TRBV20-1 to TRBJ2-5, with 8 nucleotides matching TRBD1. The CDR3 extends over 14 amino acids. Losses at the gene ends were 6 bases for V and 4 bases for J; bases not matched to a gene: 10. CDR1 is DFQATT and CDR2 is SNEGSKA in the germline V gene (reference sequence). CDR3 bases read: TGCAGTGCCGCGAAGACAGGGGACGTAGAGACC. Translating it yields CSAAKTGDVET. The full CDR3 reads CSAAKTGDVETQYF.

As concerns this clone: The read terminates 3 residues ahead of where the CDR3 ends, so the germline J gene completes it. The V gene is TRBV7-9, the J gene TRBJ1-5; 8 bases are shared with TRBD1. CDR3 length equals 15 residues. The V and J ends lost 2 bases and 2 bases, in that order; junction bases with no gene match: 2. Germline loops: CDR1 SEHNR, CDR2 FQNEAQ (reference sequence). The CDR3 DNA, read in part, is TGTGCCAGCAGCTTAACGACAGGGGGCAATCAGCCC. Translating gives CASSLTTGGNQP. The full CDR3 protein reads CASSLTTGGNQPQHF.

As regards this clone: The read is 3 residues too short to cover the CDR3 end, so that end is filled in from the germline J gene. This chain uses TRBV29-1 with TRBJ1-2; 12 bases are shared with TRBD1. Germline CDR1 SQVTM, CDR2 ANQGSEA. This CDR3 spans 13 amino acids. The part of the CDR3 DNA that was read is TGCAGCGTTAGGGGACAGGGGGCTGGCGGC. Translating gives CSVRGQGAGG. In full, the CDR3 reads CSVRGQGAGGYTF.

With regard to this clone: Sequencing ends 3 residues short of the CDR3 end; the germline J gene provides the rest. The V call is TRBV19, the J call TRBJ2-5, with 9 bases identical to TRBD1. V lost 3 bases, J lost 2 bases, and 4 bases stayed unmatched. CDR3 length equals 15 residues. Germline V CDR1 and CDR2: LNHDA, SQIVND (reference sequence). The CDR3 spells CASSIGDREQETQYF. The DNA read from the CDR3 is TGTGCCAGTAGTATTGGGGACAGGGAACAAGAGACC.

Comment on this clone: Read sequence stops 3 residues before the CDR3 end, and the germline J gene provides the missing end. The V gene is TRBV29-1, the J gene TRBJ1-1; 8 bases fit TRBD1. The CDR3 runs 12 residues. CDR1 is SQVTM, CDR2 ANQGSEA, per germline. Unmatched junction bases numbered 2, after V lost 2 bases and J lost 6 bases. CDR3 sequence reads: CSVEKQGAEAFF. The covered CDR3 bases are TGCAGCGTTGAAAAACAGGGGGCTGAA. Full variable domain (rest looked up from reference TRBV29-1 and TRBJ1-1): SAVISQKPSRDICQRGTSLTIQCQVDSQVTMMFWYRQQPGQSLTLIATANQGSEATYESGFVIDKFPISRPNLTFSTLTVSNMSPEDSSIYLCSVEKQGAEAFFGQGTRLTVV.

With respect to this clone: The read is 3 residues too short to cover the CDR3 end, so that end is filled in from the germline J gene. The gene calls are TRBV2 and TRBJ2-5; 9 bases fit TRBD1. V gave up 6 bases and J gave up 5 bases; unmatched junction bases: 13. CDR3 length: 16 residues. Per the germline V gene, CDR1 is SNHLY and CDR2 is FYNNEI. CDR3 sequence reads: CASSATLDRGVETQYF. The CDR3 bases that were read are TGTGCCAGCAGCGCCACCCTTGACAGGGGGGTCGAGACC.